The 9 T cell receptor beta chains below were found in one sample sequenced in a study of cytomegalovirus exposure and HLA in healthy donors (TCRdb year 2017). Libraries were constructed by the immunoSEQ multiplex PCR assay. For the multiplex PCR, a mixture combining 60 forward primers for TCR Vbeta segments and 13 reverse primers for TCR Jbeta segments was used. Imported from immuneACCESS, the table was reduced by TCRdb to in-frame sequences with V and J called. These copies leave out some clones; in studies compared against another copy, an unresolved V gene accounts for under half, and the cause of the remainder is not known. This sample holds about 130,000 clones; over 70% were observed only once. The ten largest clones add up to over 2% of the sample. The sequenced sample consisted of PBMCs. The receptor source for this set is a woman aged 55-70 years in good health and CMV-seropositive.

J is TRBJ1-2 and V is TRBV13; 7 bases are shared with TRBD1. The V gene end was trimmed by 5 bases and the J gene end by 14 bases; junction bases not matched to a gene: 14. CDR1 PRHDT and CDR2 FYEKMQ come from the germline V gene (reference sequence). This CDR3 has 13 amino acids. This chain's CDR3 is CASSPTRDRAWTF. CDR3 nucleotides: TGTGCCAGCAGCCCGACCCGAGACAGGGCTTGGACCTTC.

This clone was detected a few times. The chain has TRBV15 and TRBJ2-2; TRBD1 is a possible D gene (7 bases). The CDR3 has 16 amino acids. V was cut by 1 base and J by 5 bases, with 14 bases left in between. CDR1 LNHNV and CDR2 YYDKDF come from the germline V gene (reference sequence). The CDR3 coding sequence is TGTGCCACCAGCAGAGGGAGGGGGCAGGGGACCGGGGAGCTGTTTTTT. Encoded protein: CATSRGRGQGTGELFF.

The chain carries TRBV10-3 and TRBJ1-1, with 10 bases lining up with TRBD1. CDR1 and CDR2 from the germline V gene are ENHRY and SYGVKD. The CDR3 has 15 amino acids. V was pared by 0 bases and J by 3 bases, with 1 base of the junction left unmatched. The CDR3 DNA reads TGTGCCATCAGTGAGTCGACAGGGGGCTACACTGAAGCTTTCTTT. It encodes CAISESTGGYTEAFF.

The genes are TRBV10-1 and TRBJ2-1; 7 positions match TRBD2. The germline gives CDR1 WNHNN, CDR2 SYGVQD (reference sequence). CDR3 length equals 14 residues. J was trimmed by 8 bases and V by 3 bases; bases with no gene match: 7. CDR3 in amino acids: CASSEAGGGDEQFF. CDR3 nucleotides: TGCGCCAGCAGTGAAGCCGGCGGGGGTGATGAGCAGTTCTTC.

CDR3 sequence reads: CASSRNSGNTIYF. CDR3 sequence (DNA): TGCGCCAGCAGCAGGAATTCTGGAAACACCATATATTTT. The V call is TRBV10-2, the J call TRBJ1-3; unclear D gene. This CDR3 contains 13 residues. The germline V gene has CDR1 WSHSY and CDR2 SAAADI. V was trimmed by 6 bases and J by 1 base, leaving 7 bases between them.

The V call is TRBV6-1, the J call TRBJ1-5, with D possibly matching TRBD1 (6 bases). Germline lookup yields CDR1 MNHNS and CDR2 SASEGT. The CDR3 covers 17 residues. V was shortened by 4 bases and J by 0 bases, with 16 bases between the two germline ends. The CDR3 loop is CASSGLRGSDSNQPQHF. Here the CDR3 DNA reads TGTGCCAGCAGTGGACTAAGGGGGTCCGATAGCAATCAGCCCCAGCATTTT.

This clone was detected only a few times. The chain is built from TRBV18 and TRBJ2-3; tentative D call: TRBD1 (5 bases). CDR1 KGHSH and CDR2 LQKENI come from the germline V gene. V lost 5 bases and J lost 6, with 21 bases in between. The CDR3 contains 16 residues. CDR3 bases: TGTGCCAGCTCATTGGACACCTCGGGCGCTTTGGATACGCAGTATTTT. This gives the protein CASSLDTSGALDTQYF.

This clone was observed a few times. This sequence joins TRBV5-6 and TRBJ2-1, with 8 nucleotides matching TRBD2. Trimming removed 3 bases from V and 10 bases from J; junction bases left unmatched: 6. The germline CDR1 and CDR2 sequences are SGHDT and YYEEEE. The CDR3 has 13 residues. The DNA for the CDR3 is TGTGCCAGCAGCTCGGGACTAGAGGAAGAGCAGTTCTTC. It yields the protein CASSSGLEEEQFF.

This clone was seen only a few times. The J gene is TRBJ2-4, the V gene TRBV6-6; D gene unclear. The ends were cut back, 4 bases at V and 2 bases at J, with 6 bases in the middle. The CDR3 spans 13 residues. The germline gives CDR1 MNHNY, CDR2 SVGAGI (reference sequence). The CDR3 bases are TGTGCCAGCAGTTCTCTAACCAAAAACATTCAGTACTTC. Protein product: CASSSLTKNIQYF.